These T cell receptor beta chains were read from a single sample in a study of cytomegalovirus exposure and HLA in healthy donors. Libraries were prepared by immunoSEQ multiplex PCR; TCRdb keeps only in-frame clonotypes and omits some of them. The table has 100,000 to 150,000 clones, approximately 8.6% seen once. The sequenced sample was PBMCs. The receptors were gathered from a middle-aged woman in good health and CMV-seropositive. Each CDR3 is given with its conserved first and last residue. D genes are given only for firm matches. Clone size is not always given. Where it is, it says once, few, many or a class for expanded clones.

TGTGCCAGCAGCGAGCGGGGGGGCCTTTCCGGGGAGCTGTTTTTT,CASSERGGLSGELFF,.,TRBV9,TRBD2,TRBJ2-2
TGTGCCAGCAGCCTCTGGGGAGGGGTTGGGGCCAACGTCCTGACTTTC,CASSLWGGVGANVLTF,.,TRBV7-6,TRBD2,TRBJ2-6
TGTGCCAGCAGCTCAGGCTTCAATCAGCCCCAGCATTTT,CASSSGFNQPQHF,.,TRBV6-1,.,TRBJ1-5
TGTGCCAGCAGTATCCCGCCCAGGGACAATCAGCCCCAGCATTTT,CASSIPPRDNQPQHF,.,TRBV27,.,TRBJ1-5
TGTGCCAGCAGCTACCGGGACAGAAACTATGGCTACACCTTC,CASSYRDRNYGYTF,.,TRBV5-6,TRBD1,TRBJ1-2
TGCGCCAGCAGCGCGGCAGGGGGCTATGAAAAACTGTTTTTT,CASSAAGGYEKLFF,few,TRBV5-1,TRBD1,TRBJ1-4
TGCGCCAGCAGCTACGGACAGGGGGAACGAGCTTTCTTT,CASSYGQGERAFF,.,TRBV5-1,TRBD1,TRBJ1-1
TGCAGCGCTAGCACAGGGCTCGGCTACACCTTC,CSASTGLGYTF,few,TRBV29-1,.,TRBJ1-2
TGCGCCAGCAGTGAACGTTCACTCTCAGGGGGCTACACCTTC,CASSERSLSGGYTF,few,TRBV10-2,.,TRBJ1-2
TGTGCCAGCAGCTTGGTAGCGGGGGCCCTCTACGAGCAGTACTTC,CASSLVAGALYEQYF,few,TRBV5-5,TRBD2,TRBJ2-7
TGTGCCAGCAGTTGGGACAGGATCTACGAGCAGTACTTC,CASSWDRIYEQYF,few,TRBV5-6,TRBD1,TRBJ2-7
TGTGCCAGCAGCTTAGGCGGGGGCAACACTGAAGCTTTCTTT,CASSLGGGNTEAFF,few,TRBV7-6,.,TRBJ1-1
TGTGCCAGCAGTCAGCCCCGGGGGGTGCCCTTTGGCTACACCTTC,CASSQPRGVPFGYTF,.,TRBV6-5,.,TRBJ1-2
TGTGCCAGCCCTACTTCCGGACAGGGTAACTCCTACAATGAGCAGTTCTTC,CASPTSGQGNSYNEQFF,.,TRBV5-8,TRBD1,TRBJ2-1
TGCGCCAGCAGCTCCATCAGGGGGCGGGACACTGAAGCTTTCTTT,CASSSIRGRDTEAFF,few,TRBV5-1,TRBD1,TRBJ1-1
TGTGCCACCAGCAGAGATCGGAGCGTACACTACGAGCAGTACTTC,CATSRDRSVHYEQYF,few,TRBV15,.,TRBJ2-7
TGTGCCACCAGCAGGTTTACCGGGACTAGAGCCTACAATGAGCAGTTCTTC,CATSRFTGTRAYNEQFF,.,TRBV15,TRBD2,TRBJ2-1
TGTGCCAGCAGCCAACCGACTAGCGGTAGTCCAGATACGCAGTATTTT,CASSQPTSGSPDTQYF,few,TRBV4-2,TRBD2,TRBJ2-3
TGCAGCGTGCGGGACAGTTCGTTCCCTGGCCAGCCCCAGCATTTT,CSVRDSSFPGQPQHF,few,TRBV29-1,TRBD1,TRBJ1-5
TGTGCCAGCAGTTTAGGGGGCGGAAGGTTTACTGAAGCTTTCTTT,CASSLGGGRFTEAFF,few,TRBV27,.,TRBJ1-1
TGTGCCAGCAGTCCACGGGGGGCCAGAGATGAAAAACTGTTTTTT,CASSPRGARDEKLFF,few,TRBV25-1,.,TRBJ1-4
TGTGCCAGTAGTATTGGGGGGCTAGCGGGCTTTGCCAAAAACATTCAGTACTTC,CASSIGGLAGFAKNIQYF,few,TRBV19,TRBD2,TRBJ2-4
TGTGCCTGGAACTTAGCAGGGGACCAAGAGACCCAGTACTTC,CAWNLAGDQETQYF,few,TRBV30,.,TRBJ2-5
TGTGCCAGCACCGGACTAGCGGGGGGCCTCGAAGTCACAGATACGCAGTATTTT,CASTGLAGGLEVTDTQYF,few,TRBV2,TRBD2,TRBJ2-3
TGTGCCAGCAGCTTAGTAGGAGCGGGCAGTGGCTACACCTTC,CASSLVGAGSGYTF,.,TRBV7-8,.,TRBJ1-2
TGTGCCAGCTCACTCGGGTGGGTCGGCACTGAAGCTTTCTTT,CASSLGWVGTEAFF,.,TRBV18,.,TRBJ1-1
TGTGCCAGCAGCCAGACCGGGGAGCTGTTTTTT,CASSQTGELFF,few,TRBV7-2,.,TRBJ2-2
TGTGCCAGCAGCCTCGGGACAGAGTCCTACGAGCAGTACTTC,CASSLGTESYEQYF,.,TRBV27,TRBD1,TRBJ2-7
TGCGCCAGCAGCCAAGAGGGACAGCAGATCTCTGGGGCCAACGTCCTGACTTTC,CASSQEGQQISGANVLTF,.,TRBV4-1,TRBD1,TRBJ2-6
TGCGCCAGCAGCTTGGGGGAGGGACGCTTTGCTTTCTTT,CASSLGEGRFAFF,few,TRBV5-1,.,TRBJ1-1
TGTGCCAGCAGCCATAGTGGGGACCTCAGGGGAGCTTTCTTT,CASSHSGDLRGAFF,few,TRBV7-6,.,TRBJ1-1
TGTGCCTGGGGACAGGATCCCTACGAGCAGTACTTC,CAWGQDPYEQYF,few,TRBV30,TRBD1,TRBJ2-7
TGCGCCAGCAGCTCACAGGGGACGGATTCACCCCTCCACTTT,CASSSQGTDSPLHF,few,TRBV5-1,TRBD1,TRBJ1-6
TGTGCCATCAGCAGGGGGACAGGGAACACTGAAGCTTTCTTT,CAISRGTGNTEAFF,.,TRBV10-3,TRBD1,TRBJ1-1
TGTGCCAGCAGTTTGCCGGGACAGGGGAGCACTGAAGCTTTCTTT,CASSLPGQGSTEAFF,few,TRBV27,TRBD1,TRBJ1-1
TGTGCCAGCAGTCTTCTAACAGGGGATGAGACCCAGTACTTC,CASSLLTGDETQYF,.,TRBV2,TRBD1,TRBJ2-5
TGCGCCAGCAGTGAAGGAGTCTCCTACGAGCAGTACTTC,CASSEGVSYEQYF,few,TRBV10-1,.,TRBJ2-7